Reported below is one T cell receptor beta chain. The assay was immunoSEQ multiplex PCR, and TCRdb's table has in-frame clones only and misses some. The table lists about 93,000 clones, roughly 92% of them singletons. These data originate in a study of T cell changes during pregnancy in multiple sclerosis. V lost 4 bases, J lost 3 bases, and 16 bases lay in between. This CDR3 spans 16 amino acids. Germline V lookup: CDR1 SGHAT, CDR2 FQNNGV. This TCR was recovered from a female donor with multiple sclerosis, enrolled in a pregnancy study. J is TRBJ1-5 and V is TRBV11-2, with a tentative D call TRBD1 (5 bases). Here the sequenced sample was peripheral blood, taken after pregnancy. This CDR3 reads CASSSHLGGNNQPQHF. The CDR3, as DNA: TGTGCCAGCAGCTCCCACCTGGGGGGGAACAATCAGCCCCAGCATTTT. The full variable domain, in which reference TRBV11-2 and TRBJ1-5 provide the parts outside the CDR3, is EAGVAQSPRYKIIEKRQSVAFWCNPISGHATLYWYQQILGQGPKLLIQFQNNGVVDDSQLPKDRFSAERLKGVDSTLKIQPAKLEDSAVYLCASSSHLGGNNQPQHFGDGTRLSIL.